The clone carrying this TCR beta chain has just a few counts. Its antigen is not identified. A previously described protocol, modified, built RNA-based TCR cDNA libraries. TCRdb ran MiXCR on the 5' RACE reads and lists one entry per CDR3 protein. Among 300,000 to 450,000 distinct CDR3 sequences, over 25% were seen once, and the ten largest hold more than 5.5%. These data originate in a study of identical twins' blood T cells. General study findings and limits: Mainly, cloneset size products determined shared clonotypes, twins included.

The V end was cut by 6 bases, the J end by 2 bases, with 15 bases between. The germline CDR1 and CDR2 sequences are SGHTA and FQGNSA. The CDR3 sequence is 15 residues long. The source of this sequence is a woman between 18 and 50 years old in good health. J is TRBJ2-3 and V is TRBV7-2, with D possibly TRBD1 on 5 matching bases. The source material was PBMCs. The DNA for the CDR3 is TGTGCCAGCAGATCTCGACAGTCTACCACAGATACGCAGTATTTT. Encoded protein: CASRSRQSTTDTQYF.